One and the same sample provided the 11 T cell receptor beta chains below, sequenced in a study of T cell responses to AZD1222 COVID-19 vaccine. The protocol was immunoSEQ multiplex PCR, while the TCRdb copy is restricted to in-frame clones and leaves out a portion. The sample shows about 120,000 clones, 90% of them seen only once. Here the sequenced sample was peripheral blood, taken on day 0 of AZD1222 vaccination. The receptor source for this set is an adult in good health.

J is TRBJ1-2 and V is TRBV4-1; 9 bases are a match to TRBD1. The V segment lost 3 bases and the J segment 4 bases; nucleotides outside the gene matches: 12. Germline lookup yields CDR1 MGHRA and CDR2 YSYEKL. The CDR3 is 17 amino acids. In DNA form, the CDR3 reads TGCGCCAGCAGCCAGAGGGAAGTTGGGGGACAGGGCTATGGCTACACCTTC. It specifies CASSQREVGGQGYGYTF.

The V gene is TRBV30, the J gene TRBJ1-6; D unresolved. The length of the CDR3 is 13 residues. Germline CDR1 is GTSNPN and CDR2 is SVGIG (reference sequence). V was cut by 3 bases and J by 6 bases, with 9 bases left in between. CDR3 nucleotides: TGTGCCTGGAGCAGCCAGGCTAATTCACCCCTCCACTTT. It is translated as CAWSSQANSPLHF.

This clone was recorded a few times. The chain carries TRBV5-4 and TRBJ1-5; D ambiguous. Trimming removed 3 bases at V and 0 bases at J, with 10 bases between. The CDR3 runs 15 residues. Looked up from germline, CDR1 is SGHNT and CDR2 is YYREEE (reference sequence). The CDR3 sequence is CASSCPGDSNQPQHF. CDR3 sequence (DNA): TGTGCCAGCAGCTGTCCGGGAGATAGCAATCAGCCCCAGCATTTT.

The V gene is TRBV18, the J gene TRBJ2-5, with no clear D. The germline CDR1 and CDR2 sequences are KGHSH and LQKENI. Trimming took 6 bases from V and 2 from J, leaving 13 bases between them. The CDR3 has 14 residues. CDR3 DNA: TGTGCCAGCTCCCCCGCGAGGACGCAAGAGACCCAGTACTTC. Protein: CASSPARTQETQYF.

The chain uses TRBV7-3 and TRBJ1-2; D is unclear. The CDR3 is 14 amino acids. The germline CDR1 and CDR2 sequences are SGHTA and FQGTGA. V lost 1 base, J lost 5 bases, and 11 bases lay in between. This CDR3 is CASSLNVGSYGYTF. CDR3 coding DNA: TGTGCCAGCAGCTTAAACGTGGGGAGTTATGGCTACACCTTC.

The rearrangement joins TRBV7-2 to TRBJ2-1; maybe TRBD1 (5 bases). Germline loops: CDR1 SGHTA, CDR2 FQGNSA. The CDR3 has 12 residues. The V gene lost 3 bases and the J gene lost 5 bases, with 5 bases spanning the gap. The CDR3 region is CASSLGHNEQFF. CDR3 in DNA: TGTGCCAGCAGCTTGGGGCACAATGAGCAGTTCTTC. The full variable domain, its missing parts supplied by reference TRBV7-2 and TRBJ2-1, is GAGVSQSPSNKVTEKGKDVELRCDPISGHTALYWYRQSLGQGLEFLIYFQGNSAPDKSGLPSDRFSAERTGGSVSTLTIQRTQQEDSAVYLCASSLGHNEQFFGPGTRLTVL.

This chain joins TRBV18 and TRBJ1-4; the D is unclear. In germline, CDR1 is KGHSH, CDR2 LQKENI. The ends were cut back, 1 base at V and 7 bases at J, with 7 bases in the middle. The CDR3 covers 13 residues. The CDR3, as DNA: TGTGCCAGCTCACCACGCGAGGGTGAAAAACTGTTTTTT. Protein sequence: CASSPREGEKLFF.

CDR3 sequence: CASRRGGEHTEAFF. The CDR3, as DNA: TGTGCCAGCAGGAGGGGGGGCGAGCACACTGAAGCTTTCTTT. The gene calls are TRBV27 and TRBJ1-1; the D gene is possibly TRBD1 (6 bases). The germline V and J ends were trimmed by 6 bases and 3 bases, with 14 bases remaining between them. CDR3 length: 14 residues. Germline V gene lookup returns CDR1 MNHEY and CDR2 SMNVEV (reference sequence).

The CDR3: CASSRNRRRAGELFF. CDR3 nucleotide sequence: TGTGCCAGCAGCCGGAACCGTCGACGCGCCGGGGAGCTGTTTTTT. The genes are TRBV7-2 and TRBJ2-2; D is unclear. This CDR3 is 15 amino acids long. The germline CDR1 and CDR2 sequences are SGHTA and FQGNSA. V was cut by 5 bases and J by 6 bases, with 16 bases left in between.

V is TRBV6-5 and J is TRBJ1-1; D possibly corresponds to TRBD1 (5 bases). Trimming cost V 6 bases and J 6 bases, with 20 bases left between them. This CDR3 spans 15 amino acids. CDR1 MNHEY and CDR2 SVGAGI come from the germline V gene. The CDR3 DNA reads TGTGCCAGCAGATCATGGTCGGGGCCCAGCCCTGAAGCTTTCTTT. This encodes CASRSWSGPSPEAFF.

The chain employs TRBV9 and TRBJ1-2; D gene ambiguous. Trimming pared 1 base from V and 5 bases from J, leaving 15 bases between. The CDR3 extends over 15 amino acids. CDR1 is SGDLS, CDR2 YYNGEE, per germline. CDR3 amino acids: CASSVTFGPDYGYTF. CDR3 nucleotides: TGTGCCAGCAGCGTAACTTTCGGCCCCGATTATGGCTACACCTTC.